These 2 T cell receptor beta chains were all obtained from the same sample, sequenced in a study of cytomegalovirus exposure and HLA in healthy donors. 13 Jbeta primers and 60 Vbeta primers were used for the PCR. Repertoires were generated with immunoSEQ multiplex PCR, while TCRdb's copy carries only in-frame clones and drops some. The table records over 100,000 clones, around three quarters of them present only once. Material: PBMCs. The receptor set was obtained from a woman younger than 35 in good health and CMV-seropositive.

The chain employs TRBV2 and TRBJ2-7; 12 bases align to TRBD2. CDR1 and CDR2 from the germline V gene are SNHLY and FYNNEI. The CDR3 is 14 amino acids. V lost 6 bases, J lost 3 bases, and 3 bases stayed unmatched. CDR3 nucleotide sequence: TGTGCCAGCAGCCTACTAGCGGGGGGCTACGAGCAGTACTTC. Protein product: CASSLLAGGYEQYF.

The chain links TRBV7-9 to TRBJ2-7; possible D gene TRBD1, 6 bases. CDR3 length: 14 amino acids. Germline V gene sequence: CDR1 SEHNR, CDR2 FQNEAQ (reference sequence). V was cut by 5 bases and J by 3 bases, with 14 bases left in between. The CDR3 loop is CASSPRTAYYEQYF. The CDR3 DNA reads TGTGCCAGCAGCCCGAGGACAGCTTACTACGAGCAGTACTTC.